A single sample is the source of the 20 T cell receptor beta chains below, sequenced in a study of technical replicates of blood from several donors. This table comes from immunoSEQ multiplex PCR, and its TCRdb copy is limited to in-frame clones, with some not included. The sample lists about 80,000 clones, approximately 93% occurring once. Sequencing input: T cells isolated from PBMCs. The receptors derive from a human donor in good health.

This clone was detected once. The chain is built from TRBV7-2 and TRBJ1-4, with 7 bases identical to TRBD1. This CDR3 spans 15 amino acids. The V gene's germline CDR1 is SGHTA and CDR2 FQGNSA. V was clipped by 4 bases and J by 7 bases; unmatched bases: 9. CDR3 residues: CASSYTRGRGEKLFF. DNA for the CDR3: TGTGCCAGCAGCTACACTAGGGGGCGGGGTGAAAAACTGTTTTTT.

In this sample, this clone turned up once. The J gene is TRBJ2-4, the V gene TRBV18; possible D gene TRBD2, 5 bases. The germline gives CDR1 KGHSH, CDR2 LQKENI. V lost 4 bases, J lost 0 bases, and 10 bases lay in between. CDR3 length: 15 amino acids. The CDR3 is CASSLWESAKNIQYF. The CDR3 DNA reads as TGTGCCAGCTCACTTTGGGAGTCAGCCAAAAACATTCAGTACTTC.

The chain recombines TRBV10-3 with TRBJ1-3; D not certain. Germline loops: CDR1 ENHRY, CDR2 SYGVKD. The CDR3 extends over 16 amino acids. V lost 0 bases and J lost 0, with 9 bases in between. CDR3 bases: TGTGCCATCAGTGAGTCCCCGACAATCTCTGGAAACACCATATATTTT. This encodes CAISESPTISGNTIYF.

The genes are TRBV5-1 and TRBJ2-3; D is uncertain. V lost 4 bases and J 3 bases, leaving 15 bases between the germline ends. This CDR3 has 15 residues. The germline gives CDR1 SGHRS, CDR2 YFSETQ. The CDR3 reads CASSPDLSRTDTQYF. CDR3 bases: TGCGCCAGCAGCCCAGACTTGAGTCGGACAGATACGCAGTATTTT. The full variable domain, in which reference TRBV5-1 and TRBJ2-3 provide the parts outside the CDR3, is KAGVTQTPRYLIKTRGQQVTLSCSPISGHRSVSWYQQTPGQGLQFLFEYFSETQRNKGNFPGRFSGRQFSNSRSEMNVSTLELGDSALYLCASSPDLSRTDTQYFGPGTRLTVL.

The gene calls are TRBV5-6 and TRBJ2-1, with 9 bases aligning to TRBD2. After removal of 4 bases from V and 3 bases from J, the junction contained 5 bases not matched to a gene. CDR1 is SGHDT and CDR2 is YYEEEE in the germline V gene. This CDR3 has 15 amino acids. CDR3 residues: CASSLRLAVYNEQFF. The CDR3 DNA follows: TGTGCCAGCAGCCTCCGACTAGCGGTCTACAATGAGCAGTTCTTC.

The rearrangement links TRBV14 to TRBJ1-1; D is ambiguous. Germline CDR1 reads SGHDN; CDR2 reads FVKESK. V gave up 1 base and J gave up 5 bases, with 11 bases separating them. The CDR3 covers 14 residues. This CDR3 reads CASSQAVEMTEAFF. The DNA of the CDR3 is TGTGCCAGCAGCCAAGCGGTCGAGATGACTGAAGCTTTCTTT.

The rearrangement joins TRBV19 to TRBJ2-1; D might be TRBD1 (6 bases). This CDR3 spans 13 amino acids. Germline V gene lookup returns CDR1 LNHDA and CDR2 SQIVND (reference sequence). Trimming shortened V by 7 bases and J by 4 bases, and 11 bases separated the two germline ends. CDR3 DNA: TGTGCCAGTACGACAGGACAGTACAATGAGCAGTTCTTC. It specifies CASTTGQYNEQFF.

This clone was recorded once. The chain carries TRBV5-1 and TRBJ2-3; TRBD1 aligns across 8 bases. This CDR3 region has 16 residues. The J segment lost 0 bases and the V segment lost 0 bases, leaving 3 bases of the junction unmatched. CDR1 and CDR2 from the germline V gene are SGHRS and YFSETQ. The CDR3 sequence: CASSLAGQGSTDTQYF. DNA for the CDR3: TGCGCCAGCAGCTTGGCCGGACAGGGTAGCACAGATACGCAGTATTTT.

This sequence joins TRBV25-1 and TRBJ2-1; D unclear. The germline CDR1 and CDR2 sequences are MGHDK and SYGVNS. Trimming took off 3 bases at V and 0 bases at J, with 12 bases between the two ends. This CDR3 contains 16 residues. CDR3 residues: CASSDYTGSSYNEQFF. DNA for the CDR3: TGTGCCAGCAGTGACTATACGGGTAGCTCCTACAATGAGCAGTTCTTC. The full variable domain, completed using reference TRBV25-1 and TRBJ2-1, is EADIYQTPRYLVIGTGKKITLECSQTMGHDKMYWYQQDPGMELHLIHYSYGVNSTEKGDLSSESTVSRIRTEHFPLTLESARPSHTSQYLCASSDYTGSSYNEQFFGPGTRLTVL.

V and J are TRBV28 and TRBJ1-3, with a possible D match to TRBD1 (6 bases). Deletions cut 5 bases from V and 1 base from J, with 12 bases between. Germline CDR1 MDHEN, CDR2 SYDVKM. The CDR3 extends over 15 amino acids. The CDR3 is CASSRGAVSGNTIYF. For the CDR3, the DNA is TGTGCCAGCAGTCGGGGGGCCGTTTCTGGAAACACCATATATTTT.

The CDR3: CASSVLQGNYEQYF. The DNA for the CDR3 is TGTGCCAGCAGTGTATTACAGGGTAACTACGAGCAGTACTTC. The chain links TRBV2 to TRBJ2-7; TRBD1 is a possible D gene (6 bases). V lost 4 bases to trimming and J lost 3 bases, with 13 bases between them. CDR1 is SNHLY and CDR2 is FYNNEI in the germline V gene. The CDR3 totals 14 residues.

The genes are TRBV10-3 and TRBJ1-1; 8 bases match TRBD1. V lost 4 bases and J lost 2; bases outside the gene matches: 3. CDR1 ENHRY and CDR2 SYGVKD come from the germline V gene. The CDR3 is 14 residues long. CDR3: CAISATGVNTEAFF. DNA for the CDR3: TGTGCCATCAGTGCGACAGGGGTCAACACTGAAGCTTTCTTT.

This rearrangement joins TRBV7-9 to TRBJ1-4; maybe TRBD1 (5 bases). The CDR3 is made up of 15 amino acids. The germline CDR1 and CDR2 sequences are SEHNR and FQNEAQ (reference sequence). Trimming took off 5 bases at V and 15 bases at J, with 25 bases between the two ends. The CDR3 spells CASSPGGKQMKNLFF. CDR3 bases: TGTGCCAGCAGCCCCGGGGGAAAACAGATGAAAAACTTGTTTTTT. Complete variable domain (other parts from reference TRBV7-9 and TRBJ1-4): DTGVSQNPRHKITKRGQNVTFRCDPISEHNRLYWYRQTLGQGPEFLTYFQNEAQLEKSRLLSDRFSAERPKGSFSTLEIQRTEQGDSAMYLCASSPGGKQMKNLFFGSGTQLSVL.

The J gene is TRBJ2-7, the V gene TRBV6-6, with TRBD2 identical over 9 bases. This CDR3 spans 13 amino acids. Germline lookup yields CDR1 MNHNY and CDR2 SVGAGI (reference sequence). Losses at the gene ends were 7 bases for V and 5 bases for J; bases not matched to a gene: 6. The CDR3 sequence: CASKVSGSHEQYF. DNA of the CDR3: TGTGCCAGCAAGGTTAGCGGGAGCCACGAGCAGTACTTC.

The CDR3 DNA is TGCGCCAGCAGCCCCGGACTAGCGAGGATGCCTGAGCAGTTCTTC. Protein: CASSPGLARMPEQFF. V and J are TRBV10-2 and TRBJ2-1; 9 bases fit TRBD2. The V gene's germline CDR1 is WSHSY and CDR2 SAAADI. With V trimmed by 6 bases and J by 9 bases, 12 bases remained unmatched. The CDR3 has 15 residues.

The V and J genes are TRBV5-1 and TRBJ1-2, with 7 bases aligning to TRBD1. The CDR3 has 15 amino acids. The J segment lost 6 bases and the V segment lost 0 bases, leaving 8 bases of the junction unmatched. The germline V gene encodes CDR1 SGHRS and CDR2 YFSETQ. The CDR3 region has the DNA TGCGCCAGCAGCTTGGACCGGGACAGATGGGATGGCTACACCTTC. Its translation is CASSLDRDRWDGYTF. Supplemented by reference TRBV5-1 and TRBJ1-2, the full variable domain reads KAGVTQTPRYLIKTRGQQVTLSCSPISGHRSVSWYQQTPGQGLQFLFEYFSETQRNKGNFPGRFSGRQFSNSRSEMNVSTLELGDSALYLCASSLDRDRWDGYTFGSGTRLTVV.

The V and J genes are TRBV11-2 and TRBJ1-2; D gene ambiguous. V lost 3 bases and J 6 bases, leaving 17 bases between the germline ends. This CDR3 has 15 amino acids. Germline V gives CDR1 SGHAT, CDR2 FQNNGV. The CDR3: CASSLWTSEPDGYTF. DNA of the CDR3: TGTGCCAGCAGCTTGTGGACTTCGGAGCCCGATGGCTACACCTTC.

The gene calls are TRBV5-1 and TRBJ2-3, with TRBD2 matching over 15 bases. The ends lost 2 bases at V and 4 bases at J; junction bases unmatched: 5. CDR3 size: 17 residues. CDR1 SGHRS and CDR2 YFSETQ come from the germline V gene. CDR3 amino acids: CASSFRTSGRASDTQYF. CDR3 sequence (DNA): TGCGCCAGCAGCTTTAGGACTAGCGGGAGGGCGTCAGATACGCAGTATTTT.

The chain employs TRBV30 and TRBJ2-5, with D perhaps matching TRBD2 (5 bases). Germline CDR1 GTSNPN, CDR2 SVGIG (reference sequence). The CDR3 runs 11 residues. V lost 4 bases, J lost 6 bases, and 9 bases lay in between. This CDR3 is CAWNREQTQYF. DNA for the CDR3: TGTGCCTGGAATCGGGAACAGACCCAGTACTTC. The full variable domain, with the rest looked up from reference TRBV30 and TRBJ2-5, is SQTIHQWPATLVQPVGSPLSLECTVEGTSNPNLYWYRQAAGRGLQLLFYSVGIGQISSEVPQNLSASRPQDRQFILSSKKLLLSDSGFYLCAWNREQTQYFGPGTRLLVL.

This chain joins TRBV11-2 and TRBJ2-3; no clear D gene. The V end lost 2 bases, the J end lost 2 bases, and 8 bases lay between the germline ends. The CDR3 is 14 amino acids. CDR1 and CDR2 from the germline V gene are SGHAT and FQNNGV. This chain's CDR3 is CASSLMTPTDTQYF. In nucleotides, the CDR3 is TGTGCCAGCAGCTTAATGACACCCACAGATACGCAGTATTTT.